Listed here are 18 T cell receptor beta chains from one sample, sequenced in a study of control samples from healthy donors and cancer patients. Some clones are missing from TCRdb's copy, which holds only in-frame ones; the method was immunoSEQ multiplex PCR. This table holds approximately 180,000 clones, more than 90% found once. The material sequenced was blood. These receptors all come from a middle-aged woman in good health.

The rearrangement uses TRBV15 and TRBJ1-2, with 12 nucleotides matching TRBD1. CDR1 and CDR2 from the germline V gene are LNHNV and YYDKDF (reference sequence). Trimming removed 3 bases from V and 7 bases from J; junction bases left unmatched: 9. CDR3 length: 16 residues. The CDR3 DNA follows: TGTGCCACCAGCAGGGGATGGGACAGGGGGCTTGGTGGCTACACCTTC. Protein: CATSRGWDRGLGGYTF.

The chain employs TRBV11-2 and TRBJ1-1; D gene ambiguous. Deletions cut 3 bases from V and 1 base from J, with 6 bases between. This CDR3 contains 13 residues. Germline V lookup: CDR1 SGHAT, CDR2 FQNNGV. The DNA for the CDR3 is TGTGCCAGCAGCTTCCAAGGGAACACTGAAGCTTTCTTT. Protein sequence: CASSFQGNTEAFF.

The chain has TRBV19 and TRBJ1-5; 7 positions match TRBD1. The germline gives CDR1 LNHDA, CDR2 SQIVND (reference sequence). The junction had 6 bases not matched to a gene; V was cut back by 5 bases and J by 5 bases. CDR3 length: 14 amino acids. The CDR3 reads CASSARQGHQPQHF. CDR3 coding DNA: TGTGCCAGTAGTGCGCGACAGGGACATCAGCCCCAGCATTTT.

The chain links TRBV6-5 to TRBJ1-2; D remains unclear. Germline CDR1 and CDR2: MNHEY and SVGAGI. The V end was cut by 2 bases, the J end by 4 bases, with 14 bases between. The length of the CDR3 is 15 residues. The CDR3 spells CASSYESAPVYGYTF. The DNA of the CDR3 is TGTGCCAGCAGTTACGAATCAGCCCCTGTCTATGGCTACACCTTC.

A single count supports this clone. The rearrangement uses TRBV2 and TRBJ1-2; unclear D gene. The CDR3 length is 13 residues. In germline, CDR1 is SNHLY, CDR2 FYNNEI. The V and J ends lost 4 bases and 8 bases respectively, with 14 bases between them. The CDR3 nucleotides are TGTGCCAGCAGTGGGACTTCCTACGAGGGCTACACCTTC. Translating gives CASSGTSYEGYTF.

The rearrangement joins TRBV7-9 to TRBJ1-2; D unclear. The CDR3 consists of 14 residues. CDR1 and CDR2 (germline): SEHNR, FQNEAQ (reference sequence). Trimming pared 5 bases from V and 0 bases from J, leaving 10 bases between. The CDR3 spells CASSQQRPNYGYTF. CDR3 bases: TGTGCCAGCAGCCAACAGCGCCCTAACTATGGCTACACCTTC.

V is TRBV5-1 and J is TRBJ1-5; no firm D call. Deletions cut 4 bases from V and 2 bases from J, with 10 bases between. CDR1 SGHRS and CDR2 YFSETQ come from the germline V gene. CDR3 length: 14 residues. The CDR3 loop reads CASSPTPGNQPQHF. CDR3 bases: TGCGCCAGCAGCCCCACACCGGGCAATCAGCCCCAGCATTTT.

DNA for the CDR3: TGTGCCAGCAGTTCTCGGACAGCTAGCACAGATACGCAGTATTTT. Residues: CASSSRTASTDTQYF. The chain is built from TRBV6-5 and TRBJ2-3; a weak D match, TRBD1 (6 bases). The ends were cut back, 4 bases at V and 0 bases at J, with 11 bases in the middle. Germline lookup yields CDR1 MNHEY and CDR2 SVGAGI. The CDR3 runs 15 residues.

This chain joins TRBV4-2 and TRBJ1-6; D unresolved. The germline CDR1 and CDR2 sequences are LGHNA and YNFKEQ. V was shortened by 0 bases and J by 7 bases, with 4 bases between the two germline ends. The CDR3 contains 13 residues. This chain's CDR3 is CASSQDRNSPLHF. The CDR3 coding sequence is TGTGCCAGCAGCCAAGACAGAAATTCACCCCTCCACTTT.

This chain connects TRBV28 to TRBJ2-3; D gene unclear. CDR3 length: 16 residues. In germline, CDR1 is MDHEN, CDR2 SYDVKM. Trimming shortened V by 5 bases and J by 0 bases, and 15 bases separated the two germline ends. In nucleotides, the CDR3 is TGTGCCAGCAGTCTCCTCAAGACGAGTAGCACAGATACGCAGTATTTT. Translation gives CASSLLKTSSTDTQYF.

This clone has a single count. The V call is TRBV2, the J call TRBJ1-5; D is possibly TRBD1 (5 bases). The germline V and J ends were trimmed by 2 bases and 8 bases, with 13 bases remaining between them. Germline V gives CDR1 SNHLY, CDR2 FYNNEI. This CDR3 spans 14 amino acids. CDR3 amino acids: CASSEWGLGEPQHF. CDR3 coding DNA: TGTGCCAGCAGTGAATGGGGCCTGGGGGAGCCCCAGCATTTT. The full variable domain, rest sourced from reference TRBV2 and TRBJ1-5, is EPEVTQTPSHQVTQMGQEVILRCVPISNHLYFYWYRQILGQKVEFLVSFYNNEISEKSEIFDDQFSVERPDGSNFTLKIRSTKLEDSAMYFCASSEWGLGEPQHFGDGTRLSIL.

The chain has TRBV6-1 and TRBJ2-7; 10 positions agree with TRBD1. The V segment lost 4 bases and the J segment 1 base; nucleotides outside the gene matches: 7. In germline, CDR1 is MNHNS, CDR2 SASEGT. The CDR3 totals 16 residues. CDR3 nucleotide sequence: TGTGCCAGCAGTGCCGGGACAGGGGCGAGTTCCTACGAGCAGTACTTC. It is translated as CASSAGTGASSYEQYF.

V is TRBV4-1 and J is TRBJ2-5; D tentatively reads TRBD1 or TRBD2 (6 bases each). With 4 bases removed from V and 0 bases from J, the gap between germline ends came to 12 bases. The CDR3 loop spans 15 amino acids. CDR1 and CDR2 (germline): MGHRA, YSYEKL. For the CDR3, the DNA is TGCGCCAGCAGCCCGGAGGGGGTGTACCAAGAGACCCAGTACTTC. It yields the protein CASSPEGVYQETQYF.

This clone was picked up one time. V is TRBV28 and J is TRBJ1-5; D is unresolved. V shed 1 base and J shed 4 bases, with 11 bases lying between them. Germline CDR1 reads MDHEN; CDR2 reads SYDVKM. This CDR3 comprises 15 residues. CDR3 in DNA: TGTGCCAGCAGTTTATACCTTCAAGTAAATCAGCCCCAGCATTTT. It translates to CASSLYLQVNQPQHF.

The CDR3 DNA reads as TGTGCCAGCAGCTTCGGTGGGAGGCACGAGCAGTACTTC. Protein sequence: CASSFGGRHEQYF. The chain links TRBV7-9 to TRBJ2-7; TRBD2 might be the D (6 bases). There are 13 residues in the CDR3. Germline loops: CDR1 SEHNR, CDR2 FQNEAQ (reference sequence). V dropped 3 bases and J dropped 5 bases, with 11 bases sitting between them.

CDR3 coding DNA: TGTGCCAGCAGCATTGGCGCAGATACGCAGTATTTT. This encodes CASSIGADTQYF. The gene calls are TRBV2 and TRBJ2-3; D uncertain. The CDR3 sequence is 12 residues long. Per germline, CDR1 SNHLY and CDR2 FYNNEI. Trimming shortened V by 6 bases and J by 4 bases, and 8 bases separated the two germline ends.

The chain carries TRBV12-3 or TRBV12-4 and TRBJ1-1; D not resolved. The CDR3 consists of 13 residues. Trimming pared 4 bases from V and 5 bases from J, leaving 11 bases between. The CDR3 nucleotides read TGTGCCAGCAGTTCTTATGGAGGGACTGAAGCTTTCTTT. Translating it yields CASSSYGGTEAFF.

This rearrangement joins TRBV29-1 to TRBJ2-5, with 8 bases lining up with TRBD1. The germline V gene has CDR1 SQVTM and CDR2 ANQGSEA. Unmatched junction bases numbered 8, after V lost 6 bases and J lost 5 bases. This CDR3 spans 13 amino acids. In nucleotides, the CDR3 is TGCAGCGTGACTGGACAGGGCTGGGAGACCCAGTACTTC. Its protein product is CSVTGQGWETQYF.